This is a list of T cell receptor beta chains from one sample in a study of T cell repertoires and leukemia-associated antigens. These receptors' antigens are unknown. TCRdb passed the 5' RACE reads through MiXCR, listing each CDR3 protein once. The sample lists about 15,000 distinct CDR3 sequences, less than 40% occurring once. Sequenced material: CD3+ T cells sorted from blood and cultured. These TCRs come from a female donor in good health. Both conserved end residues are part of each CDR3. The order of the fields is V gene, D gene, clone size, J gene, CDR3 DNA, CDR3 protein. A D gene is named only where the DNA matches it firmly. Not all rows give a size; the values are once, few, many and, for expanded clones, a class.

V: TRBV12-3/TRBV12-4; D: -; size: medium-sized; J: TRBJ2-2; DNA: TGTGCCAGCAGTTTGCGGGACGGAACCGGGGAGCTGTTTTTT; CDR3: CASSLRDGTGELFF
V: TRBV6-6; D: TRBD2; size: -; J: TRBJ2-5; DNA: TGTGCCAGAACGACGTGGGAGGGCCCGAAACAAGAGACCCAGTACTTC; CDR3: CARTTWEGPKQETQYF
V: TRBV29-1; D: -; size: -; J: TRBJ1-4; DNA: TGCAGCGTTGCAGCTGCAACTAATGAAAAACTGTTTTTT; CDR3: CSVAAATNEKLFF
V: TRBV7-7; D: -; size: medium-sized; J: TRBJ2-7; DNA: TGTGCTAGCAGCAGGACTGCTTCCTACGAGCAGTACTTC; CDR3: CASSRTASYEQYF
V: TRBV11-2; D: TRBD2; size: many; J: TRBJ2-5; DNA: TGTGCCAGCAGCTTTTTAGCGGGGTTACAAGAGACCCAGTACTTC; CDR3: CASSFLAGLQETQYF
V: TRBV24-1; D: TRBD2; size: medium-sized; J: TRBJ2-2; DNA: TGTGCCACCAGTGATTCAGCGGGAGGGACCGGGGAGCTGTTTTTT; CDR3: CATSDSAGGTGELFF
V: TRBV5-5; D: TRBD1; size: few; J: TRBJ2-7; DNA: TGTGCCAGCAGCTCGAACTTCCAGGACAGGAGGCTCCTCTCCTACGAGCAGTACTTC; CDR3: CASSSNFQDRRLLSYEQYF
V: TRBV5-5; D: TRBD1; size: -; J: TRBJ1-2; DNA: TGTGCCAGCACGTTGACAGGGGGTGGCTACACCTTC; CDR3: CASTLTGGGYTF
V: TRBV20-1; D: -; size: medium-sized; J: TRBJ1-1; DNA: TGCAGTGCTAGGACAACAGCTTACACTGAAGCTTTCTTT; CDR3: CSARTTAYTEAFF
V: TRBV29-1; D: -; size: once; J: TRBJ1-1; DNA: TGCAGCGGCTGGGGGACTGAAGCTTTCTTT; CDR3: CSGWGTEAFF
V: TRBV6-5; D: -; size: medium-sized; J: TRBJ2-5; DNA: TGTGCCAGCAGTTCCCGGACCCCGCCCGTAGGGACCCAGTACTTC; CDR3: CASSSRTPPVGTQYF
V: TRBV5-1; D: TRBD1; size: many; J: TRBJ2-1; DNA: TGCGCCAGCAGCTTGTCAGGGGGCCCAGACAATGAGCAGTTCTTC; CDR3: CASSLSGGPDNEQFF
V: TRBV11-2; D: -; size: many; J: TRBJ2-3; DNA: TGTGCCAGCAGCTTATTTGGAGATACGCAGTATTTT; CDR3: CASSLFGDTQYF
V: TRBV19; D: -; size: once; J: TRBJ1-5; DNA: TGTACCACCGCAGCGAGCAATCAGCCCCAGCATTTT; CDR3: CTTAASNQPQHF
V: TRBV19; D: TRBD2; size: -; J: TRBJ2-1; DNA: TGTGCCAGTAGTATTAGTGCCGCGGGAGCTGGGAATGAGCAGCTCTTC; CDR3: CASSISAAGAGNEQLF
V: TRBV19; D: TRBD1; size: many; J: TRBJ2-3; DNA: TGTGCCAGCAGACAGGGACAGGCTTACACAGATACGCAGTATTTT; CDR3: CASRQGQAYTDTQYF
V: TRBV5-1; D: -; size: many; J: TRBJ2-2; DNA: TGCGCCAGCAGAAGTACAGCGAACACCGGGGAGCTGTTTTTT; CDR3: CASRSTANTGELFF
V: TRBV12-3/TRBV12-4; D: -; size: -; J: TRBJ1-1; DNA: TGTGCCAGCAGTTTCGGGAGCCTTGGTGAAGCTTTCTTT; CDR3: CASSFGSLGEAFF
V: TRBV20-1; D: TRBD2; size: -; J: TRBJ2-1; DNA: TGCAGTGCCCGACTAGCGGGAGGGAGGAATGAGCAGTTCTTC; CDR3: CSARLAGGRNEQFF
V: TRBV20-1; D: -; size: medium-sized; J: TRBJ2-1; DNA: TGCAGTGCCCCCAAGCCTAGCCTCAATGAGCAGTTCTTC; CDR3: CSAPKPSLNEQFF
V: TRBV29-1; D: -; size: few; J: TRBJ2-2; DNA: TGCAGCAAACGGTGGGCCGGGGAGCTGTTTTTT; CDR3: CSKRWAGELFF
V: TRBV20-1; D: -; size: medium-sized; J: TRBJ1-1; DNA: TGCAGCACCGGGACAACAAACACTGAAGCTTTCTTT; CDR3: CSTGTTNTEAFF
V: TRBV7-2; D: TRBD2; size: medium-sized; J: TRBJ2-3; DNA: TGTGCCAGCAGCTTACGGCCCTTTGCAGCGGGAGAAGGGGATACGCAGTATTTT; CDR3: CASSLRPFAAGEGDTQYF
V: TRBV5-1; D: TRBD2; size: many; J: TRBJ2-3; DNA: TGCGCCAGCAGCTTCGCGGGAGGCACAGATACGCAGTATTTT; CDR3: CASSFAGGTDTQYF
V: TRBV7-9; D: TRBD2; size: medium-sized; J: TRBJ2-1; DNA: TGTGCCAGCAGCCCTGATGGGACTAGAGGATTCTTC; CDR3: CASSPDGTRGFF
V: TRBV20-1; D: -; size: -; J: TRBJ2-7; DNA: TGCTCTGTGGTTGGGGGTGGTTCACTTTTGGGGGCCTACGAGCAGTACTTC; CDR3: CSVVGGGSLLGAYEQYF
V: TRBV5-1; D: TRBD2; size: few; J: TRBJ2-1; DNA: TGCGCCAGCTTTGGGGGGGGGACCCGCGCCTACAATGAGCAGTTCTTC; CDR3: CASFGGGTRAYNEQFF
V: TRBV7-2; D: -; size: many; J: TRBJ2-1; DNA: TGTGCCAGCAGCCGAACGGGATCATTAATGCATGAGCAGTTCTTC; CDR3: CASSRTGSLMHEQFF
V: TRBV5-1; D: -; size: many; J: TRBJ2-7; DNA: TGCGCCAGCAGCTTGGAAGGGGGGAGATTCACCTACGAGCAGTACTTC; CDR3: CASSLEGGRFTYEQYF
V: TRBV4-2; D: -; size: medium-sized; J: TRBJ2-1; DNA: TGTGCCAGCAGCCAAGAGCCCAGAGGAGGGTACAATGAGCAGTTCTTC; CDR3: CASSQEPRGGYNEQFF
V: TRBV6-2/TRBV6-3; D: -; size: -; J: TRBJ2-6; DNA: TGTGCCAGCAGTCCAGACTCTGGGGCCGACGTCCTGGCTTTC; CDR3: CASSPDSGADVLAF
V: TRBV4-1; D: TRBD1; size: once; J: TRBJ2-1; DNA: TGCGCCAGCAGGGCCGGGACAGGGGCTTACAATGAGCAGTTCTTC; CDR3: CASRAGTGAYNEQFF
V: TRBV12-3/TRBV12-4; D: TRBD2; size: -; J: TRBJ2-7; DNA: TGTGCCAGCAGGGTGGCTAGCGGCCGACGGGGCTACGAGCAGTACTTC; CDR3: CASRVASGRRGYEQYF
V: TRBV18; D: TRBD2; size: few; J: TRBJ2-5; DNA: TGTGCCAGCTCACCCCGGACTAGCGGCCCAAAAGAGACCCAGTACTTC; CDR3: CASSPRTSGPKETQYF
V: TRBV5-1; D: -; size: -; J: TRBJ2-7; DNA: TGCGCCAGCAGACAAGCCCCCTTC; CDR3: CASRQAPF
V: TRBV6-2/TRBV6-3; D: -; size: medium-sized; J: TRBJ1-6; DNA: TGTGCCAGCAGTTACTCTTGGATTGACCTCCACTTT; CDR3: CASSYSWIDLHF
V: TRBV19; D: -; size: -; J: TRBJ1-3; DNA: TGTGCCAGTAGTCCCCGGACACGATACTCTAGAAACACCACATATTTT; CDR3: CASSPRTRYSRNTTYF
V: TRBV29-1; D: -; size: -; J: TRBJ2-1; DNA: TGCAGCGTTCGATCAACAGAGCAGTTCTTC; CDR3: CSVRSTEQFF
V: TRBV10-3; D: TRBD1; size: -; J: TRBJ2-5; DNA: TGTGCCATCAGTGAGTGGGACAGGGAGCAAGAGACCCAGTACTTC; CDR3: CAISEWDREQETQYF
V: TRBV20-1; D: TRBD2; size: -; J: TRBJ2-1; DNA: TGCAGTGCGGAAACCGGGACTAGCGCGATTCGCTCCTACAATGAGCAGTTCTTC; CDR3: CSAETGTSAIRSYNEQFF
V: TRBV6-5; D: TRBD1; size: medium-sized; J: TRBJ2-7; DNA: TGTGCCAGCAGGCCGGGACAGGGGGCCTACGAGCAGTACTTC; CDR3: CASRPGQGAYEQYF
V: TRBV12-3/TRBV12-4; D: -; size: many; J: TRBJ2-3; DNA: TGTGCCAGCAGTGGCGCTGGGCTAGGAAACGCAGATACGCAGTATTTT; CDR3: CASSGAGLGNADTQYF
V: TRBV29-1; D: -; size: medium-sized; J: TRBJ2-5; DNA: TGCAGCGTTGAAGATGGGGGTTCCGGAGAGACCCAGTACTTC; CDR3: CSVEDGGSGETQYF
V: TRBV12-3/TRBV12-4; D: -; size: -; J: TRBJ2-3; DNA: TGTGCCAGCACCCCGAGGCCTCCTAACACCGATACGCAGTATTTT; CDR3: CASTPRPPNTDTQYF
V: TRBV25-1; D: TRBD1; size: -; J: TRBJ1-3; DNA: TGTGCCAGCAGTGAATCGACAGGGCTAAGGGGAAACACCATATATTTT; CDR3: CASSESTGLRGNTIYF
V: TRBV24-1; D: TRBD2; size: few; J: TRBJ2-1; DNA: TGTGCCACCGGGATGGCGGGAGGGGATTACAATGAGCAGTTCTTC; CDR3: CATGMAGGDYNEQFF
V: TRBV2; D: -; size: few; J: TRBJ1-6; DNA: TGTGCCAGCAGTGAGAGGGGCCTATTCGCCTCACCCCTCCACTTT; CDR3: CASSERGLFASPLHF